Following are 29 T cell receptor beta chains from one sample sequenced in a study of prognosis after radiotherapy for stage I lung cancer (dated by TCRdb to the early 2020s). TCRdb records Illumina HiSeq 3000 as the sequencer. Two rounds of multiplex PCR were performed to amplify the TCR beta CDR3 region from genomic DNA. In the first round of PCR, primers specific to each TRBV and TRBJ gene were used, and the primer sequences are filed in Chinese patent CN105087789A. In TCRdb, the public reads were trimmed at Q25 with fastp and aligned with MiXCR, with productive beta chains retained. Rows merge per CDR3 protein into single entries with the most common DNA and genes. Counted in this sample were about 35,000 distinct CDR3 sequences; 32% of them appeared once. Roughly 29% of the sample comes from the top ten. Material: PBMCs, obtained before or after stereotactic body radiation therapy (not recorded which). All receptors come from a donor at least 50 years old with non-small cell lung cancer.

This clonotype showed up many times. The chain couples TRBV18 to TRBJ2-1; 7 positions agree with TRBD1. The germline V gene encodes CDR1 KGHSH and CDR2 LQKENI. After removal of 2 bases from V and 7 bases from J, the junction contained 5 bases not matched to a gene. The CDR3 is made up of 14 amino acids. As DNA, the CDR3 is TGTGCCAGCTCACCAGGGACAGAAAAAAATGAGCAGTTCTTC. Protein product: CASSPGTEKNEQFF.

This clonotype was seen many times. The chain's CDR3 is CASKVDSTRKAFF. In nucleotides, the CDR3 is TGTGCCAGCAAAGTGGACAGTACTAGAAAAGCTTTCTTT. The chain carries TRBV6-2 or TRBV6-3 and TRBJ1-1; possible D gene TRBD1, 6 bases. The CDR3 runs 13 residues. The germline V gene encodes CDR1 MNHEY and CDR2 SVGEGT. V dropped 7 bases and J dropped 9 bases, with 18 bases sitting between them.

A note on this clonotype: A junction end diverges from the germline sequence, so it may reflect a read error. V usage is TRBV25-1 and J usage is TRBJ2-2; tentatively, D is TRBD2 (5 bases). Germline assignment: CDR1 MGHDK and CDR2 SYGVNS. CDR3 length equals 14 residues. CDR3 residues: CASMAQTNTGDLFF. Here the CDR3 DNA reads TGTGCCAGCATGGCACAGACGAACACCGGGGATCTGTTTTTT.

This clonotype was recorded many times. V is TRBV27 and J is TRBJ2-2; D is tentatively TRBD1 or TRBD2 (5 bases each). CDR1 is MNHEY, CDR2 SMNVEV, per germline (reference sequence). The V and J ends lost 11 bases and 7 bases respectively, with 20 bases between them. This CDR3 has 14 residues. Here the CDR3 DNA reads TGTGCCGCTAGCAGGGCAGTCCCCTTCGGGGAGCTGTTTTTT. Translating it yields CAASRAVPFGELFF.

This clonotype was observed once. The V and J genes are TRBV6-2 or TRBV6-3 and TRBJ2-1; 11 nucleotides agree with TRBD2. The germline gives CDR1 MNHEY, CDR2 SVGEGT. V gave up 10 bases and J gave up 8 bases; unmatched junction bases: 7. The CDR3 totals 13 residues. The CDR3 sequence is CATNSGGADEQFF. The CDR3 bases are TGTGCCACCAATAGCGGGGGGGCCGATGAGCAGTTCTTC.

On this clonotype itself: The CDR3 carries no conserved terminal phenylalanine or tryptophan, so it likely arises from a read error. It is unclear where the CDR3 begins or ends on the DNA, so no DNA is shown, and the CDR3 is as TCRdb lists it. CDR3 loop: CASSEEEGETKYL. The J gene is TRBJ2-5, the V gene TRBV2; TRBD2 is the table's D call and was not checked against the DNA. The CDR3 has 13 amino acids, counting both end residues. Germline V gene sequence: CDR1 SNHLY, CDR2 FYNNEI.

This clonotype was seen a single time. The chain recombines TRBV6-2 or TRBV6-3 with TRBJ1-6, with TRBD1 as a possible D gene (6 bases). Germline assignment: CDR1 MNHEY and CDR2 SVGEGT. The CDR3 sequence is 14 residues long. V shed 6 bases and J shed 4 bases, with 10 bases lying between them. The CDR3 protein is CASRLQGYNSPLHF. CDR3 in DNA: TGTGCCAGCAGGTTACAGGGATATAATTCACCCCTCCACTTT.

This clonotype occurred many times. This chain links TRBV27 with TRBJ2-1; TRBD2 agrees at 8 bases. With 6 bases clipped from V and 4 bases from J, the junction kept 17 bases outside the gene matches. The CDR3 is made up of 18 amino acids. Germline V gene sequence: CDR1 MNHEY, CDR2 SMNVEV (reference sequence). The CDR3 coding sequence is TGTGCCAGCAGCCTCGGGGGGGGGCGTTCTGGTTGGTACAATGAGCAGTTCTTC. Amino acid sequence: CASSLGGGRSGWYNEQFF.

The table lists this clonotype with many counts. This chain connects TRBV4-1 to TRBJ1-2; no clear D. Trimming took off 0 bases at V and 4 bases at J, with 6 bases between the two ends. The CDR3 loop spans 13 amino acids. Germline loops: CDR1 MGHRA, CDR2 YSYEKL. The CDR3 nucleotides are TGCGCCAGCAGCCAAGATCCGAGCTATGGCTACACCTTC. This translates into CASSQDPSYGYTF.

Ten or more counts support this clonotype. The V call is TRBV3-1, the J call TRBJ1-3; 7 bases line up with TRBD1. Trimming cost V 0 bases and J 12 bases; bases outside gene matches: 2. CDR1 LGHDT and CDR2 YNNKEL come from the germline V gene (reference sequence). The length of the CDR3 is 12 residues. This CDR3 is CASSQDTGDIYF. The CDR3 coding sequence is TGTGCCAGCAGCCAAGATACAGGGGACATATATTTT.

This clonotype was picked up many times. The rearrangement joins TRBV6-5 to TRBJ1-6; TRBD1 agrees at 7 bases. There are 15 residues in the CDR3. Germline loops: CDR1 MNHEY, CDR2 SVGAGI. With 0 bases clipped from V and 5 bases from J, the junction kept 1 base outside the gene matches. The CDR3 coding sequence is TGTGCCAGCAGTTACTCAACAGGGGATAATTCACCCCTCCACTTT. Translation gives CASSYSTGDNSPLHF.

This clonotype was counted at least ten times. J is TRBJ1-1 and V is TRBV27; possibly TRBD1 for D (6 bases). Germline V lookup: CDR1 MNHEY, CDR2 SMNVEV (reference sequence). The V and J ends lost 7 bases and 3 bases respectively, with 18 bases between them. CDR3 length: 15 amino acids. CDR3 sequence reads: CASTQAGGLYTEAFF. In nucleotides, the CDR3 is TGTGCCAGCACCCAAGCCGGGGGCCTCTACACTGAAGCTTTCTTT.

A few counts support this clonotype. This likely traces to a read error, being one base from a far larger clone. The rearrangement uses TRBV6-4 and TRBJ2-2; 10 nucleotides align to TRBD2. CDR3 size: 19 residues. Looked up from germline, CDR1 is MRHNA and CDR2 is SNTAGT. The CDR3 nucleotides read TGTGCCAGCAGTTACTCGCCAACTAGCGGGGTCCCAAACACCGGGGAGCTGTTTTTT. Protein: CASSYSPTSGVPNTGELFF.

This clonotype was detected ten times or more. The gene calls are TRBV14 and TRBJ2-1; 8 nucleotides agree with TRBD1. The CDR3 covers 14 residues. Germline V gene sequence: CDR1 SGHDN, CDR2 FVKESK. The J segment lost 6 bases and the V segment lost 3 bases, leaving 4 bases of the junction unmatched. This CDR3 reads CASSQRQGFNEQFF. CDR3 nucleotides: TGTGCCAGCAGCCAGAGACAGGGGTTCAATGAGCAGTTCTTC. Full variable domain (remainder filled in from reference TRBV14 and TRBJ2-1): EAGVTQFPSHSVIEKGQTVTLRCDPISGHDNLYWYRRVMGKEIKFLLHFVKESKQDESGMPNNRFLAERTGGTYSTLKVQPAELEDSGVYFCASSQRQGFNEQFFGPGTRLTVL.

This clonotype was counted many times. The chain recombines TRBV15 with TRBJ2-5; TRBD1 matches 11 bases. This CDR3 has 14 amino acids. Germline trimming cut 6 bases from V and 2 bases from J; bases unmatched to any gene: 2. Germline lookup yields CDR1 LNHNV and CDR2 YYDKDF (reference sequence). The CDR3 nucleotides read TGTGCCACCAGTCGGGACAGGGGGCAAGAGACCCAGTACTTC. It yields the protein CATSRDRGQETQYF.

This clonotype was detected many times. The chain employs TRBV25-1 and TRBJ2-4, with 8 bases matching TRBD2. With 3 bases clipped from V and 0 bases from J, the junction kept 4 bases outside the gene matches. CDR1 is MGHDK, CDR2 SYGVNS, per germline. The CDR3 totals 16 residues. CDR3 nucleotides: TGTGCCAGCAGTGATTTGAGCGGGGGAGCCAAAAACATTCAGTACTTC. This sequence encodes CASSDLSGGAKNIQYF.

Concerning this clonotype: This may be a read error, as it is one base from a much larger clone. The genes are TRBV7-2 and TRBJ2-5, with D tentatively TRBD2 (7 bases). This CDR3 is built from 13 residues. Looked up from germline, CDR1 is SGHTA and CDR2 is FQGNSA. The CDR3 coding sequence is TGTGCCAGCAGCTTCACAGGGAGGGAGACCAAGTACTTC. This gives the protein CASSFTGRETKYF.

This clonotype is medium-sized. The rearrangement uses TRBV20-1 and TRBJ1-2, with 8 positions matching TRBD1. V gave up 1 base and J gave up 1 base; unmatched junction bases: 5. Germline lookup yields CDR1 DFQATT and CDR2 SNEGSKA (reference sequence). There are 15 residues in the CDR3. The CDR3 DNA is TGCAGTGCTAGAGGAATAGGACAGGGTAACTATGGCTACACCTTC. It is translated as CSARGIGQGNYGYTF.

Comments on this clonotype: This likely traces to a read error, being one base from a far larger clone. The V and J genes are TRBV6-5 and TRBJ1-2; 7 bases align to TRBD1. The CDR3 totals 14 residues. Trimming at V came to 7 bases and at J to 4 bases, leaving 9 bases not matched to a gene. The germline V gene encodes CDR1 MNHEY and CDR2 SVGAGI. The CDR3 nucleotides read TGTGCCAGCATTACTCAAAGGGGGCTCTATGGCTACACCTTC. Its translation: CASITQRGLYGYTF.

This clonotype appeared many times. The V call is TRBV12-3 or TRBV12-4, the J call TRBJ2-2; perhaps D is TRBD1 or TRBD2 (5 bases each). This CDR3 contains 14 residues. The germline V and J ends were trimmed by 6 bases and 8 bases, with 16 bases remaining between them. This CDR3 is CASRRRDLEGELFF. The CDR3 DNA follows: TGTGCCAGCAGACGACGGGACCTAGAGGGGGAGCTGTTTTTT.

This clonotype has ten or more counts. The chain combines TRBV7-8 with TRBJ1-1; 7 nucleotides align to TRBD1. The CDR3 is 18 residues long. The germline V gene encodes CDR1 SGHVS and CDR2 FQNEAQ. Trimming removed 3 bases from V and 5 bases from J; junction bases left unmatched: 18. CDR3: CASSFLPTPQGEGTEAFF. The CDR3 nucleotides read TGTGCCAGCAGCTTCTTACCCACCCCCCAGGGGGAAGGTACTGAAGCTTTCTTT.

This clonotype was observed at least ten times. The genes are TRBV20-1 and TRBJ2-3; tentatively, D is TRBD1 (6 bases). V was pared by 4 bases and J by 4 bases, with 21 bases between. Germline V gene data show CDR1 as DFQATT and CDR2 as SNEGSKA (reference sequence). This CDR3 is 16 amino acids long. The CDR3 loop is CSATRPGTTDSDTQYF. The DNA for the CDR3 is TGCAGTGCTACACGGCCCGGGACAACTGATTCAGATACGCAGTATTTT.

This clonotype came up a few times. V usage is TRBV5-4 and J usage is TRBJ2-4; 8 bases align to TRBD2. This CDR3 is 15 amino acids long. Germline V lookup: CDR1 SGHNT, CDR2 YYREEE (reference sequence). Trimming cost V 0 bases and J 6 bases; bases outside gene matches: 5. The CDR3 sequence: CASSLGGAGGNIQYF. The CDR3 DNA reads TGTGCCAGCAGCTTGGGGGGGGCGGGAGGAAACATTCAGTACTTC. Together with reference TRBV5-4 and TRBJ2-4, the CDR3 gives the full variable domain: ETGVTQSPTHLIKTRGQQVTLRCSSQSGHNTVSWYQQALGQGPQFIFQYYREEENGRGNFPPRFSGLQFPNYSSELNVNALELDDSALYLCASSLGGAGGNIQYFGAGTRLSVL.

There are many counts of this clonotype. This chain joins TRBV9 and TRBJ1-3; the D gene is possibly TRBD1 (6 bases). The CDR3 spans 16 residues. From germline, CDR1 is SGDLS and CDR2 YYNGEE. Trimming took 0 bases from V and 2 from J, leaving 12 bases between them. The CDR3 is CASSVDAGGTGNTIYF. CDR3 coding DNA: TGTGCCAGCAGCGTAGATGCCGGGGGCACTGGAAACACCATATATTTT.

This clonotype occurred once. At one end the junction does not follow the germline gene, possibly because of a read error. This chain links TRBV19 with TRBJ1-5; possible D gene TRBD1, 6 bases. The CDR3 runs to 17 residues. Germline V gene lookup returns CDR1 LNHDA and CDR2 SQIVND (reference sequence). CDR3 in DNA: TGTGCCAGTGAAGAGGGCGAAGGGGAGGGACATTATCAGCACCAGCATTTT. Amino acids: CASEEGEGEGHYQHQHF.

This clonotype occurred many times. The chain carries TRBV15 and TRBJ1-1, with 8 nucleotides matching TRBD1. CDR3 length: 14 amino acids. J was trimmed by 3 bases and V by 3 bases; bases with no gene match: 3. Germline loops: CDR1 LNHNV, CDR2 YYDKDF (reference sequence). CDR3 sequence reads: CATSRDRVYTEAFF. The DNA of the CDR3 is TGTGCCACCAGCAGGGACAGGGTTTACACTGAAGCTTTCTTT.

A word on this clonotype: Since a far larger clone is one base different, this is likely a read error. The rearrangement links TRBV6-4 to TRBJ2-1; 7 bases fit TRBD2. There are 16 residues in the CDR3. Trimming at V came to 8 bases and at J to 2 bases, leaving 12 bases not matched to a gene. Germline lookup yields CDR1 MRHNA and CDR2 SNTAGT. This CDR3 reads CASGEWGGAAYNEQFF. DNA for the CDR3: TGTGCCAGCGGCGAGTGGGGGGGAGCGGCCTACAATGAGCAGTTCTTC.

The chain employs TRBV9 and TRBJ1-1; D is possibly TRBD1 (5 bases). V dropped 0 bases and J dropped 3 bases, with 9 bases sitting between them. Germline CDR1 is SGDLS and CDR2 is YYNGEE. The CDR3 length is 14 residues. CDR3 protein: CASSVEGKDTEAFF. The CDR3 DNA is TGTGCCAGCAGCGTAGAGGGGAAGGACACTGAAGCTTTCTTT. Together with reference TRBV9 and TRBJ1-1, the CDR3 gives the full variable domain: DSGVTQTPKHLITATGQRVTLRCSPRSGDLSVYWYQQSLDQGLQFLIQYYNGEERAKGNILERFSAQQFPDLHSELNLSSLELGDSALYFCASSVEGKDTEAFFGQGTRLTVV.

For this clonotype: A far larger clone differs by one base, so this is likely a read error. V is TRBV6-2 or TRBV6-3 and J is TRBJ2-5; 7 bases are a match to TRBD1. This CDR3 is 13 amino acids long. Looked up from germline, CDR1 is MNHEY and CDR2 is SVGEGT. V trimming: 5 bases; J trimming: 7 bases; junction bases outside the gene matches: 7. This CDR3 is CASSVKGAGTQYF. For the CDR3, the DNA is TGTGCCAGCAGTGTAAAGGGGGCCGGGACCCAGTACTTC.